This T cell receptor (beta chain) is drawn from a study of spatial heterogeneity in lung cancer. About the research overall: Alpha-chain sequences were detected in numbers that were consistently lower than beta-chain sequences.

Overall study findings and caveats: Among blood samples, ubiquitous expanded tumor TCRs appeared more at resection than at follow-up.

This clonotype was observed many times. Its antigen is still unknown. One junction end does not reproduce the germline sequence, and a read error may be involved. Each CDR3 protein is one row after TCRdb ran MiXCR on the 5' RACE reads. The sample holds 25,000 or so distinct CDR3 sequences, about 3% seen once. Time point meaning: sample taken at primary tumor resection. The donor group consisted of roughly 70 patients who had untreated, early-stage non-small cell lung cancer. Sequencing of whole RNA from tumor, nontumor lung or frozen PBMC involved no sorting. Looked up from germline, CDR1 is MNHEY and CDR2 is SVGEGT. The CDR3 contains 18 residues.

The receptor's source is a female donor with early-stage non-small cell lung cancer. The chain is built from TRBV6-2 or TRBV6-3 and TRBJ2-1; 9 bases are a match to TRBD2. Source: PBMCs, taken at surgery. The CDR3 reads CASSYIEIRTSVYNEQFF. CDR3 coding DNA: TGTGCCAGCAGTTACATCGAGATCAGGACTAGCGTATACAATGAGCAGTTTTTC.